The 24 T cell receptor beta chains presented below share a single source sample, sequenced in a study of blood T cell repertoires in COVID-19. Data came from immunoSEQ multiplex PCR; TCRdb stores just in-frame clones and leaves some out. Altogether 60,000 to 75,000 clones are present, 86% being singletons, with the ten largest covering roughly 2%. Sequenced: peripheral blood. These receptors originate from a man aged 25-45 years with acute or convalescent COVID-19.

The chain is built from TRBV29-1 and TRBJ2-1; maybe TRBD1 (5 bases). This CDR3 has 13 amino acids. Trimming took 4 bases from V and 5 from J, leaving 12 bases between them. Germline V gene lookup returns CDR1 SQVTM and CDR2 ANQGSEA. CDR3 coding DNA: TGCAGCGTTGGAAACAGGAGAAACAATGAGCAGTTCTTC. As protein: CSVGNRRNNEQFF.

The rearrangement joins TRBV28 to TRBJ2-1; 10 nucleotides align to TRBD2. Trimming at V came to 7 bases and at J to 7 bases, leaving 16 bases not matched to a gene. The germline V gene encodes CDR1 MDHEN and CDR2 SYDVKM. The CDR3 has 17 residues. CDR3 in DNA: TGTGCCAGCACCGCTCCGCGGGGAGCGGGGGGGAAAAATGAGCAGTTCTTC. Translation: CASTAPRGAGGKNEQFF.

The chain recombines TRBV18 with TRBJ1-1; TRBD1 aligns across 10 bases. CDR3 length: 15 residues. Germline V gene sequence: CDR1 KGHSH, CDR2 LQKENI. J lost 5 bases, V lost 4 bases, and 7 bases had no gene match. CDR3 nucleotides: TGTGCCAGCTCACTAGGACAGGGGGGACAGACTGAAGCTTTCTTT. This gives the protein CASSLGQGGQTEAFF. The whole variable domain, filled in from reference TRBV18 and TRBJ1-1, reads NAGVMQNPRHLVRRRGQEARLRCSPMKGHSHVYWYRQLPEEGLKFMVYLQKENIIDESGMPKERFSAEFPKEGPSILRIQQVVRGDSAAYFCASSLGQGGQTEAFFGQGTRLTVV.

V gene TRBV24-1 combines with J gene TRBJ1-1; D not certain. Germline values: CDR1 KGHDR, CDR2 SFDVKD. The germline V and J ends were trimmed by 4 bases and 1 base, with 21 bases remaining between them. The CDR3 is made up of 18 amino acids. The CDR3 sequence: CATSDGLGLGTANTEAFF. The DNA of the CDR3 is TGTGCCACCAGTGACGGTTTAGGTCTTGGTACAGCGAACACTGAAGCTTTCTTT.

The CDR3 nucleotides read TGTGCCAGTAACTTGATCTGGTCAGGGGCCTCACCCCTCCACTTT. This codes for CASNLIWSGASPLHF. The chain carries TRBV19 and TRBJ1-6; perhaps TRBD1 as D (6 bases). This CDR3 spans 15 amino acids. Per germline, CDR1 LNHDA and CDR2 SQIVND (reference sequence). V gave up 7 bases and J gave up 10 bases, with 20 bases separating them. Complete variable domain (other parts from reference TRBV19 and TRBJ1-6): DGGITQSPKYLFRKEGQNVTLSCEQNLNHDAMYWYRQDPGQGLRLIYYSQIVNDFQKGDIAEGYSVSREKKESFPLTVTSAQKNPTAFYLCASNLIWSGASPLHFGNGTRLTVT.

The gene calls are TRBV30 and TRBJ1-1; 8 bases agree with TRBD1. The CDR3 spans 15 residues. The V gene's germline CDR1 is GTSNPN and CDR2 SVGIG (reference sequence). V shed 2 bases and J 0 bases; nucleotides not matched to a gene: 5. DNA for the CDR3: TGTGCCTGGAGTTGGACAGGGAGTTTGAACACTGAAGCTTTCTTT. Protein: CAWSWTGSLNTEAFF. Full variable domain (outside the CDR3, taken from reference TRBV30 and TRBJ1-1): SQTIHQWPATLVQPVGSPLSLECTVEGTSNPNLYWYRQAAGRGLQLLFYSVGIGQISSEVPQNLSASRPQDRQFILSSKKLLLSDSGFYLCAWSWTGSLNTEAFFGQGTRLTVV.

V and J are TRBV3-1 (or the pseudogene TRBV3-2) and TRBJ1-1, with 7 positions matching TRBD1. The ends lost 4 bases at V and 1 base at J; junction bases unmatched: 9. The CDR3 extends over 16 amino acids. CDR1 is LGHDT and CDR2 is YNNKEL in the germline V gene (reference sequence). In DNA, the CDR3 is TGTGCCAGCAGCCCGGGGGGGCGGGACAGGAACACTGAAGCTTTCTTT. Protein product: CASSPGGRDRNTEAFF.

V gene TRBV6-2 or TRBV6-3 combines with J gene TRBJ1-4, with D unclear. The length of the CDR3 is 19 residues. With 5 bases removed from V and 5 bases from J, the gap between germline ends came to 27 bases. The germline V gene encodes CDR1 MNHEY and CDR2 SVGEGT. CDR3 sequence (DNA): TGTGCCAGCAGTAGAACCCCTCCTGGAGCTGCAGTCCCCAATGAAAAACTGTTTTTT. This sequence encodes CASSRTPPGAAVPNEKLFF.

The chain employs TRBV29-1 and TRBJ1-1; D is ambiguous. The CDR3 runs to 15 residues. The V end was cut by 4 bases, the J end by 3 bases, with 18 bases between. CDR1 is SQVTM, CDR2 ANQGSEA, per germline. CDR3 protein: CSVARNGRRDTEAFF. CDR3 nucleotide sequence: TGCAGCGTTGCCCGAAACGGGAGGAGGGACACTGAAGCTTTCTTT.

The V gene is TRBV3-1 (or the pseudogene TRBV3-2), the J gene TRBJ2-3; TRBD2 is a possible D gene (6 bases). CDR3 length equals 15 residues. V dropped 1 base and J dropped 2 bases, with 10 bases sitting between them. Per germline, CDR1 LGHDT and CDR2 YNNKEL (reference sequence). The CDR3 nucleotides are TGTGCCAGCAGCCAAGGGGGAGGTAACACAGATACGCAGTATTTT. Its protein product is CASSQGGGNTDTQYF.

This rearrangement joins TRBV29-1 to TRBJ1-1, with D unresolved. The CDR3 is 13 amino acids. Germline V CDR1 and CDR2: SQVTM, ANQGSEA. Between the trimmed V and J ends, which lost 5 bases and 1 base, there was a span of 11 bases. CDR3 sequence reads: CSVISKRNTEAFF. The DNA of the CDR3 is TGCAGCGTTATTAGTAAAAGGAACACTGAAGCTTTCTTT.

CDR3 sequence (DNA): TGCGCCAGCAGCCAGAGCCCGACAGATTCGGAGACCCAGTACTTC. It specifies CASSQSPTDSETQYF. The genes are TRBV4-1 and TRBJ2-5; D may be TRBD1 (5 bases). This CDR3 region has 15 residues. Trimming stripped 3 bases from V and 5 bases from J, with 16 bases between. Germline assignment: CDR1 MGHRA and CDR2 YSYEKL.

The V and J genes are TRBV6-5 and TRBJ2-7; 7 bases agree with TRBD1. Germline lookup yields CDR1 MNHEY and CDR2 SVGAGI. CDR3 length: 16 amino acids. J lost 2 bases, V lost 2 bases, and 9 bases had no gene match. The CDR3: CASSYNTGARTYEQYF. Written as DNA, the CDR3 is TGTGCCAGCAGTTACAACACAGGGGCCCGAACCTACGAGCAGTACTTC.

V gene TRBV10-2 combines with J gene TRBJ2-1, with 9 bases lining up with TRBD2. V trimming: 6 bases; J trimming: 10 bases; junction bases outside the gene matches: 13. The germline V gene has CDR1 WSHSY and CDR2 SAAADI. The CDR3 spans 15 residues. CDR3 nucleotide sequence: TGCGCCAGCAGGTTAGGGCGGGGGGGCCTCGGAGAGCAGTTCTTC. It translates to CASRLGRGGLGEQFF.

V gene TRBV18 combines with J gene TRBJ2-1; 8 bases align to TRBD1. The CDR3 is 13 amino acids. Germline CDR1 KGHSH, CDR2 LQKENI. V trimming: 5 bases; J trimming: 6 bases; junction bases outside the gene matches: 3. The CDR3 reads CASSTQGANEQFF. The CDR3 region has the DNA TGTGCCAGCTCAACTCAGGGGGCCAATGAGCAGTTCTTC.

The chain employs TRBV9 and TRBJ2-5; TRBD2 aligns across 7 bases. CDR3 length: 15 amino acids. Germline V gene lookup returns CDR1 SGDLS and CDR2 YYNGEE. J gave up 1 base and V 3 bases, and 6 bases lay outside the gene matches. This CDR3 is CASSAGLQSQETQYF. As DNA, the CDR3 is TGTGCCAGCAGCGCGGGACTACAGAGCCAAGAGACCCAGTACTTC.

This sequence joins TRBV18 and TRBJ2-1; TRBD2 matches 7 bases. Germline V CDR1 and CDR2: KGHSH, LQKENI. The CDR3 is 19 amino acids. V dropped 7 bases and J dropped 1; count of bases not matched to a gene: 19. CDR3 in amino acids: CASFPMASSGTRSYNEQFF. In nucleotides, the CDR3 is TGTGCCAGCTTCCCAATGGCGTCTAGCGGAACGCGATCCTACAATGAGCAGTTCTTC.

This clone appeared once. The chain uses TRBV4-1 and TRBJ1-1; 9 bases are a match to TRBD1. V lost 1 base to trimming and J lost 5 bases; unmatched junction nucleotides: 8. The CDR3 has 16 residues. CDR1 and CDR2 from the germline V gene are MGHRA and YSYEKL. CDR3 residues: CASSQVLGQGRTEAFF. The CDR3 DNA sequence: TGCGCCAGCAGCCAAGTATTGGGACAGGGAAGGACTGAAGCTTTCTTT.

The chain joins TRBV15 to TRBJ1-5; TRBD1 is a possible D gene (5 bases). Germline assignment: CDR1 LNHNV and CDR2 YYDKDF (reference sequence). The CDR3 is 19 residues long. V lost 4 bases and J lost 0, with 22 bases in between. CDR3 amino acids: CATSKGGTPLGGSNQPQHF. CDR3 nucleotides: TGTGCCACCAGCAAGGGTGGGACTCCCCTCGGGGGTAGCAATCAGCCCCAGCATTTT.

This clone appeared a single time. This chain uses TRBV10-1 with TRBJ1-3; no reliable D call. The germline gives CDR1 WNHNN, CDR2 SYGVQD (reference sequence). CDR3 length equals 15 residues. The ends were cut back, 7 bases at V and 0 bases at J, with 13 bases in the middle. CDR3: CASIRQALSGNTIYF. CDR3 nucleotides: TGCGCCAGCATTCGGCAGGCGCTCTCTGGAAACACCATATATTTT.

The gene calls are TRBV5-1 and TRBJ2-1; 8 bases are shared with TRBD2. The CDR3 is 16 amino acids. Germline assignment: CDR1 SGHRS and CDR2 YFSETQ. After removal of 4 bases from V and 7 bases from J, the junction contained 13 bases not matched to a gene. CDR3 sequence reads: CASSPITGGPLNEQFF. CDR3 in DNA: TGCGCCAGCAGCCCTATCACGGGGGGGCCTCTTAATGAGCAGTTCTTC.

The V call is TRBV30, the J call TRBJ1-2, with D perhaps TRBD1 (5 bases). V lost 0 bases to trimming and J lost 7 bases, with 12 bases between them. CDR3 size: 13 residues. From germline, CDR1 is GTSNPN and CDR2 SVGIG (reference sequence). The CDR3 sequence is CAWSVPTDGGYTF. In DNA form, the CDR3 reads TGTGCCTGGAGTGTACCGACAGATGGTGGCTACACCTTC.

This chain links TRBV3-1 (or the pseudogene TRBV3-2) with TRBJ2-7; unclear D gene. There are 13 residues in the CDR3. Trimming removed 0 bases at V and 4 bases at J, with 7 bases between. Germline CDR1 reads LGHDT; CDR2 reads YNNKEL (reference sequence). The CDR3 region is CASSQDNGYEQYF. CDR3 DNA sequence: TGTGCCAGCAGCCAAGATAACGGGTACGAGCAGTACTTC.

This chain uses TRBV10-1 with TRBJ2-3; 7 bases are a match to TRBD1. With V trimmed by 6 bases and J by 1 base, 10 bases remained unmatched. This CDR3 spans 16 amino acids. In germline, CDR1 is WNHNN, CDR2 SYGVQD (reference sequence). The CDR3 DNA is TGCGCCAGCAGGGAACAGAGGGGGCGGGGCACAGATACGCAGTATTTT. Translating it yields CASREQRGRGTDTQYF.